This TCR beta chain was observed in a study of blood T cell repertoires in COVID-19. Generated by immunoSEQ multiplex PCR, the TCRdb table keeps only in-frame clones and is missing some. This table has about 98,000 clones, about 83% appearing once. The CDR3 extends over 16 amino acids. Germline lookup yields CDR1 MRHNA and CDR2 SNTAGT. V lost 3 bases and J lost 2, with 16 bases in between. This sequence originates from a man in his forties with active or convalescent COVID-19. The chain recombines TRBV6-4 with TRBJ1-2; TRBD1 is a possible D gene (5 bases). Sample: peripheral blood. CDR3 nucleotide sequence: TGTGCCAGCAGTGATTCCCCCCGGCAGGGCAACTATGGCTACACCTTC. Translating gives CASSDSPRQGNYGYTF.